The T cell receptor beta chain described here comes from a study of blood T cell repertoires in COVID-19. The wider study: Acute and convalescent COVID-19 samples came from the United States, Italy and Spain.

The repertoire was sequenced with immunoSEQ multiplex PCR; TCRdb's copy has only in-frame clones and lacks some. Of approximately 240,000 clones in the sample, about 90% were seen once. From germline, CDR1 is KGHDR and CDR2 SFDVKD. This CDR3 has 14 residues. Trimming stripped 5 bases from V and 8 bases from J, with 17 bases between. Participant-given clinical history determined each cohort assignment. The V gene is TRBV24-1, the J gene TRBJ1-1; no reliable D call. The TCR originated in a woman aged 18-29 years who had recovered from COVID-19. Source material: PBMCs or T cells enriched from blood (not recorded which). As DNA, the CDR3 is TGTGCCACCAGTGCATCCGGTAGTTCCTCCGAAGCTTTCTTT. Residues: CATSASGSSSEAFF.